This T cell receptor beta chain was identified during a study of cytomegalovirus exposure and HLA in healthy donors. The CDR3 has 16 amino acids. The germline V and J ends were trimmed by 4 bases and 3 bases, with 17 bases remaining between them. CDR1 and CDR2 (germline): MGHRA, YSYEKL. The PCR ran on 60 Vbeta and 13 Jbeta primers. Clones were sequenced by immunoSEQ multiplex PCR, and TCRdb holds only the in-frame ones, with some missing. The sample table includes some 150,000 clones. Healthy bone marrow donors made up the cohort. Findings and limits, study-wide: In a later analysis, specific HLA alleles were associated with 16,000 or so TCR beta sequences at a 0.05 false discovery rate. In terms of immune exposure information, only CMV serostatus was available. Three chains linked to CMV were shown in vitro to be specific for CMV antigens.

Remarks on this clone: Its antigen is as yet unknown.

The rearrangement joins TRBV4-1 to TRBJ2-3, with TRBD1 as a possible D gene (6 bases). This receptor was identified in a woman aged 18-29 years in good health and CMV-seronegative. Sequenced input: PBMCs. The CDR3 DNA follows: TGCGCCAGCAGCCCCCGGGGCTCAGGGGCTACAGATACGCAGTATTTT. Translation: CASSPRGSGATDTQYF.